This TCR beta chain emerged from a study of identical twins. This clonotype has at least ten counts. TCRdb reanalysed the 5' RACE reads using MiXCR and keeps one entry per CDR3 protein. The sample holds around 300,000 distinct CDR3 sequences, under 9.5% seen once. These records were also assigned to another study, of yellow fever vaccine responses in identical twins.

This sequence was found in a young woman in good health. Sequencing was done on a sample of memory (CD45RO+) T cells sorted from blood.

As DNA, the CDR3 is TGTGCCAGCAGTTTTAGGACTAGCGAGACCGGGGAGCTGTTTTTT. It codes for CASSFRTSETGELFF. The chain uses TRBV12-3 or TRBV12-4 and TRBJ2-2, with TRBD2 matching 9 bases. This CDR3 spans 15 amino acids. V gave up 3 bases and J gave up 5 bases; unmatched junction bases: 4.